This T cell receptor beta chain originates from a study of blood T cells in healthy people across ages. Overall study: About one barcoded beta molecule per two T cells came from capture by template switching.

The germline gives CDR1 LGHNA, CDR2 YNFKEQ. The V segment lost 6 bases and the J segment 0 bases; nucleotides outside the gene matches: 8. The CDR3 has 15 amino acids. Concerning this clonotype itself: The antigen is unknown.

Through a sample-barcoded 5' primer and a J-beta primer mix, a second PCR was run for about 6 to 12 cycles. TCRdb reprocessed the 5' RACE reads with MiXCR, giving one entry per CDR3 protein. This sample has almost 1 million distinct CDR3 sequences, with approximately 50% found just once. Overall study results and limits: Higher diversity and more naive CD4+ cells were features of long-lived donors, compared to aged donors. From one million sequenced T cells, diversity estimates were lower bounds.

The sample consisted of blood. The sequence derives from a woman aged 55-70 years in good health. The V and J genes are TRBV4-2 and TRBJ2-7, with 7 bases fitting TRBD2. The CDR3 region has the DNA TGTGCCAGCAGAACGACTAGCAAGAGCTCCTACGAGCAGTACTTC. Protein sequence: CASRTTSKSSYEQYF.